This passage covers 32 T cell receptor beta chains from one sample sequenced in a study of blood T cell repertoires in COVID-19. The repertoire was sequenced with immunoSEQ multiplex PCR; TCRdb's copy has only in-frame clones and lacks some. The sample has about 40,000 clones, roughly 85% seen once. The sequenced sample consisted of peripheral blood. The receptors were gathered from a man in his sixties with COVID-19, enrolled during active disease.

This sequence joins TRBV28 and TRBJ2-3, with D possibly matching TRBD2 (5 bases). Germline V gene data show CDR1 as MDHEN and CDR2 as SYDVKM. CDR3 length: 15 amino acids. Trimming cost V 3 bases and J 5 bases, with 15 bases left between them. The CDR3 region is CASSFAGPSGDTQYF. The CDR3 bases are TGTGCCAGCAGTTTCGCGGGTCCTTCGGGAGATACGCAGTATTTT.

The rearrangement links TRBV20-1 to TRBJ2-7; 9 bases align to TRBD1. Germline CDR1 is DFQATT and CDR2 is SNEGSKA (reference sequence). CDR3 size: 11 residues. The CDR3, as DNA: TGCAGCCTGGGACAGGGCAACGAGCAGTACTTC. It translates to CSLGQGNEQYF.

The chain combines TRBV28 with TRBJ2-3, with D maybe TRBD1 (5 bases). Germline V gene data show CDR1 as MDHEN and CDR2 as SYDVKM. The CDR3 runs to 16 residues. Trimming removed 7 bases at V and 5 bases at J, with 22 bases between. The CDR3 nucleotides are TGTGCCAGCACCGAAGCTGCAGGGCGTTCTAGAGATACGCAGTATTTT. Protein product: CASTEAAGRSRDTQYF.

The V and J genes are TRBV18 and TRBJ2-7; TRBD2 matches at 8 bases. Per the germline V gene, CDR1 is KGHSH and CDR2 is LQKENI. V shed 6 bases and J 4 bases; nucleotides not matched to a gene: 14. The CDR3 totals 16 residues. This CDR3 reads CASSQRRNSGTYEQYF. The CDR3 DNA sequence: TGTGCCAGCTCCCAAAGGCGGAATAGCGGGACATACGAGCAGTACTTC.

The chain joins TRBV7-9 to TRBJ2-5, with TRBD2 matching 7 bases. Trimming took 1 base from V and 2 from J; bases not matched to a gene: 13. The CDR3 length is 18 residues. In germline, CDR1 is SEHNR, CDR2 FQNEAQ (reference sequence). The CDR3 sequence is CASSLVGRVAGFQETQYF. The CDR3 DNA sequence: TGTGCCAGCAGCTTAGTCGGTCGGGTAGCGGGTTTTCAAGAGACCCAGTACTTC.

The V and J genes are TRBV14 and TRBJ1-2; 9 nucleotides align to TRBD1. CDR3 size: 16 residues. The V segment lost 4 bases and the J segment 4 bases; nucleotides outside the gene matches: 10. The germline CDR1 and CDR2 sequences are SGHDN and FVKESK. CDR3 sequence reads: CASSRGTGSLTYGYTF. DNA for the CDR3: TGTGCCAGCAGCCGCGGGACAGGGAGTCTGACCTATGGCTACACCTTC.

This clone is a singleton in its sample. The gene calls are TRBV28 and TRBJ1-5, with 7 bases that match TRBD1. Germline V gene data show CDR1 as MDHEN and CDR2 as SYDVKM. CDR3 length equals 15 residues. The J segment lost 6 bases and the V segment lost 6 bases, leaving 11 bases of the junction unmatched. For the CDR3, the DNA is TGTGCCAGCAGCCGTCCGACAGGGCTCGGTCAGCCCCAGCATTTT. Translated: CASSRPTGLGQPQHF.

This chain links TRBV18 with TRBJ2-1, with D possibly being TRBD1 (6 bases). Trimming took 8 bases from V and 5 from J, leaving 16 bases between them. Germline V lookup: CDR1 KGHSH, CDR2 LQKENI. The CDR3 is 14 residues long. Here the CDR3 reads CASNPGQLDNEQFF. The DNA for the CDR3 is TGTGCCAGCAACCCCGGACAGTTAGACAATGAGCAGTTCTTC.

Here the CDR3 reads CASSVGLGQGEETQYF. CDR3 bases: TGTGCCAGCAGCGTAGGTTTGGGACAGGGTGAGGAGACCCAGTACTTC. The V and J genes are TRBV9 and TRBJ2-5; 9 nucleotides line up with TRBD1. The CDR3 consists of 16 residues. V trimming: 0 bases; J trimming: 5 bases; junction bases outside the gene matches: 8. In germline, CDR1 is SGDLS, CDR2 YYNGEE.

Only one count was recorded for this clone. The rearrangement links TRBV12-3 or TRBV12-4 to TRBJ1-1, with no clear D. V was clipped by 6 bases and J by 3 bases, with 11 bases between them. This CDR3 is built from 13 residues. Here the CDR3 reads CASRTRQDTEAFF. The CDR3 bases are TGTGCCAGCAGGACAAGGCAAGACACTGAAGCTTTCTTT.

This chain connects TRBV6-5 to TRBJ1-4, with D perhaps matching TRBD1 (6 bases). The CDR3 is 15 residues long. V was clipped by 4 bases and J by 0 bases, with 9 bases between them. The germline V gene has CDR1 MNHEY and CDR2 SVGAGI. CDR3 in amino acids: CASSWDTATNEKLFF. Written as DNA, the CDR3 is TGTGCCAGCAGTTGGGACACCGCAACTAATGAAAAACTGTTTTTT.

The chain recombines TRBV3-1 (or the pseudogene TRBV3-2) with TRBJ1-2; tentatively, D is TRBD1 (6 bases). The ends were cut back, 1 base at V and 2 bases at J, with 11 bases in the middle. Germline loops: CDR1 LGHDT, CDR2 YNNKEL (reference sequence). The CDR3 runs 15 residues. CDR3 residues: CASSQGGRGNYGYTF. The CDR3 DNA is TGTGCCAGCAGCCAAGGGGGGCGGGGGAACTATGGCTACACCTTC.

The CDR3 coding sequence is TGTGCCAGCAGCTTGGGATGGACAGCTAATCAGCCCCAGCATTTT. This sequence encodes CASSLGWTANQPQHF. The V call is TRBV5-5, the J call TRBJ1-5; perhaps TRBD1 as D (6 bases). V shed 0 bases and J shed 4 bases, with 11 bases lying between them. CDR1 is SGHKS, CDR2 YYEKEE, per germline (reference sequence). This CDR3 region has 15 residues.

The V gene is TRBV4-2, the J gene TRBJ2-6; D perhaps matches TRBD2 (7 bases). Between the trimmed V and J ends, which lost 4 bases and 0 bases, there was a span of 22 bases. This CDR3 region has 20 residues. The germline V gene has CDR1 LGHNA and CDR2 YNFKEQ. This chain's CDR3 is CASSPTQPRGANSGANVLTF. Here the CDR3 DNA reads TGTGCCAGCAGCCCGACGCAACCCCGGGGGGCTAACTCTGGGGCCAACGTCCTGACTTTC.

V usage is TRBV2 and J usage is TRBJ1-1; TRBD1 aligns across 10 bases. Germline V gives CDR1 SNHLY, CDR2 FYNNEI. The CDR3 loop spans 15 amino acids. V lost 0 bases to trimming and J lost 5 bases; unmatched junction nucleotides: 3. Here the CDR3 reads CASSEAGTGVTEAFF. The CDR3 DNA follows: TGTGCCAGCAGTGAAGCGGGGACAGGGGTGACTGAAGCTTTCTTT.

The chain recombines TRBV10-3 with TRBJ2-5; 7 bases are a match to TRBD1. V gave up 7 bases and J gave up 4 bases; unmatched junction bases: 6. Germline CDR1 and CDR2: ENHRY and SYGVKD. This CDR3 is built from 13 residues. The CDR3 region is CAINTGERETQYF. As DNA, the CDR3 is TGTGCCATCAACACAGGGGAGAGAGAGACCCAGTACTTC.

The CDR3: CASLSRGGANTGELFF. CDR3 DNA: TGTGCCAGCTTATCCCGGGGAGGAGCGAACACCGGGGAGCTGTTTTTT. The chain uses TRBV2 and TRBJ2-2; a possible D gene is TRBD2 (6 bases). The V and J ends lost 8 bases and 0 bases respectively, with 16 bases between them. The CDR3 runs to 16 residues. CDR1 SNHLY and CDR2 FYNNEI come from the germline V gene.

The chain is built from TRBV3-1 (or the pseudogene TRBV3-2) and TRBJ2-7, with TRBD1 matching 7 bases. Germline V gives CDR1 LGHDT, CDR2 YNNKEL (reference sequence). V shed 5 bases, J shed 6 bases, and the junction held 7 bases outside the gene matches. The CDR3 totals 13 residues. The CDR3 coding sequence is TGTGCCAGCAGCGAACGGGACAGTCTCGAGCAGTACTTC. This encodes CASSERDSLEQYF.

The chain couples TRBV14 to TRBJ1-1; maybe TRBD1 (6 bases). This CDR3 comprises 14 residues. Per the germline V gene, CDR1 is SGHDN and CDR2 is FVKESK. The V and J ends lost 0 bases and 6 bases respectively, with 11 bases between them. CDR3 DNA sequence: TGTGCCAGCAGCCAAGAGACACAGGGACCTGAAGCTTTCTTT. Protein sequence: CASSQETQGPEAFF.

The chain joins TRBV6-2 or TRBV6-3 to TRBJ2-3, with 9 bases that match TRBD2. The CDR3 is 19 residues long. Losses at the gene ends were 2 bases for V and 0 bases for J; bases not matched to a gene: 12. In germline, CDR1 is MNHEY, CDR2 SVGEGT. The CDR3 loop reads CASSYPGGRAGGSTDTQYF. The CDR3 DNA reads as TGTGCCAGCAGTTACCCGGGCGGGAGGGCCGGGGGTAGCACAGATACGCAGTATTTT.

V and J are TRBV18 and TRBJ1-4; D unclear. The CDR3 runs 18 residues. Germline V gene data show CDR1 as KGHSH and CDR2 as LQKENI. Trimming removed 4 bases at V and 7 bases at J, with 25 bases between. CDR3 amino acids: CASSRFEEGRASREKLFF. The CDR3 region has the DNA TGTGCCAGCTCACGTTTCGAGGAAGGGAGGGCCTCCCGTGAAAAACTGTTTTTT.

This rearrangement joins TRBV13 to TRBJ1-2, with a weak D call TRBD1 (5 bases). Germline CDR1 reads PRHDT; CDR2 reads FYEKMQ (reference sequence). CDR3 length: 16 residues. The ends were cut back, 1 base at V and 2 bases at J, with 14 bases in the middle. CDR3 sequence (DNA): TGTGCCAGCAGCTTAGCCCGGACACACCTAAACTATGGCTACACCTTC. It is translated as CASSLARTHLNYGYTF.

The chain is built from TRBV13 and TRBJ1-2, with D possibly matching TRBD1 (6 bases). Germline values: CDR1 PRHDT, CDR2 FYEKMQ (reference sequence). Between the trimmed V and J ends, which lost 8 bases and 8 bases, there was a span of 15 bases. CDR3 length: 12 amino acids. This chain's CDR3 is CASSPGGSGYTF. CDR3 nucleotides: TGTGCCAGCTCCCCGGGGGGCAGCGGCTACACCTTC.

This clone was seen only a few times. The rearrangement links TRBV12-3 or TRBV12-4 to TRBJ2-1, with 7 bases lining up with TRBD1. CDR3 size: 13 residues. The V gene end was trimmed by 6 bases and the J gene end by 4 bases; junction bases not matched to a gene: 3. The CDR3 spells CASSPGQYNEQFF. CDR3 sequence (DNA): TGTGCCAGCAGCCCGGGACAGTACAATGAGCAGTTCTTC.

The rearrangement joins TRBV28 to TRBJ1-5; 7 bases map to TRBD1. The CDR3 totals 15 residues. Germline assignment: CDR1 MDHEN and CDR2 SYDVKM. The V segment lost 3 bases and the J segment 6 bases; nucleotides outside the gene matches: 8. The CDR3 region has the DNA TGTGCCAGCAGTTTCACAGACAGGGTCACTCAGCCCCAGCATTTT. As protein: CASSFTDRVTQPQHF.

The CDR3 nucleotides are TGTGCCAGCAGGGACTTTTTCAATGAGCAGTTCTTC. As protein: CASRDFFNEQFF. The V call is TRBV7-9, the J call TRBJ2-1; D is possibly TRBD2 (5 bases). Germline CDR1 reads SEHNR; CDR2 reads FQNEAQ (reference sequence). Trimming pared 6 bases from V and 6 bases from J, leaving 9 bases between. This CDR3 is built from 12 residues. Looking up the rest from reference TRBV7-9 and TRBJ2-1 gives the full variable domain: DTGVSQNPRHKITKRGQNVTFRCDPISEHNRLYWYRQTLGQGPEFLTYFQNEAQLEKSRLLSDRFSAERPKGSFSTLEIQRTEQGDSAMYLCASRDFFNEQFFGPGTRLTVL.

The chain has TRBV19 and TRBJ2-3; 7 bases are a match to TRBD1. Germline CDR1 LNHDA, CDR2 SQIVND (reference sequence). After removal of 5 bases from V and 1 base from J, the junction contained 3 bases not matched to a gene. The CDR3 is made up of 14 amino acids. CDR3 in amino acids: CASSEQGGTDTQYF. The CDR3 DNA sequence: TGTGCCAGTAGTGAGCAGGGGGGCACAGATACGCAGTATTTT.

In the case of this clone: The sample has other DNA sequences that encode this CDR3 too. The chain employs TRBV5-1 and TRBJ2-1; the D is unclear. CDR3 length: 13 residues. V was cut by 2 bases and J by 4 bases, with 7 bases left in between. CDR1 SGHRS and CDR2 YFSETQ come from the germline V gene. CDR3 region: CASSFTSYNEQFF. The CDR3, as DNA: TGCGCCAGCAGCTTTACCAGTTACAATGAGCAGTTCTTC.

This clone was detected only a few times. The CDR3 coding sequence is TGTGCCTGGAGCTGGGGCCAGAGTGAAGCTTTCTTT. It specifies CAWSWGQSEAFF. The chain employs TRBV30 and TRBJ1-1; perhaps TRBD1 as D (5 bases). Trimming removed 3 bases from V and 7 bases from J, with 12 bases in between. The CDR3 loop spans 12 amino acids. Germline V gene data show CDR1 as GTSNPN and CDR2 as SVGIG (reference sequence).

This clone has just one count. The chain joins TRBV7-2 to TRBJ2-1, with D possibly matching TRBD1 (6 bases). V lost 4 bases and J 5 bases, leaving 15 bases between the germline ends. Germline-derived CDR1 and CDR2 are SGHTA and FQGNSA. CDR3 length: 15 amino acids. The CDR3 DNA reads as TGTGCCAGCAGCTCTCAGGGGAATCTCGACAATGAGCAGTTCTTC. This encodes CASSSQGNLDNEQFF.

The chain uses TRBV11-2 and TRBJ2-3, with a tentative D call TRBD2 (6 bases). The CDR3 length is 15 residues. V lost 0 bases, J lost 4 bases, and 11 bases lay in between. Germline-derived CDR1 and CDR2 are SGHAT and FQNNGV. Here the CDR3 reads CASSLDRGSADTQYF. CDR3 bases: TGTGCCAGCAGCTTAGATCGGGGGTCTGCAGATACGCAGTATTTT.

The genes are TRBV4-2 and TRBJ2-5; a weak D match, TRBD2 (6 bases). V was shortened by 1 base and J by 1 base, with 13 bases between the two germline ends. From germline, CDR1 is LGHNA and CDR2 YNFKEQ. The CDR3 loop spans 16 amino acids. The CDR3 protein is CASSQVLEGSQETQYF. CDR3 DNA: TGTGCCAGCAGCCAAGTTTTGGAGGGATCCCAAGAGACCCAGTACTTC.